A selection of T cell receptor beta chains follows, all from one sample in a study of read filtering for tumor transcriptome and immune sequencing. MiXCR was run by TCRdb on the reads, yielding one entry per CDR3 protein. Counted here are around 65,000 distinct CDR3 sequences, around 20% occurring once; the ten biggest clones make up roughly a tenth. The sample was a population of CD138-negative cells sorted from bone marrow. These TCRs come from a donor at least 40 years old with multiple myeloma. CDR3s leave out the opening cysteine and the closing phenylalanine or tryptophan.

v_gene	j_gene	len	CDR3aa
TRBV6-5	TRBJ1-1	11	ASSLQGSTEAF
TRBV2	TRBJ2-3	13	ASSPPSGTTDTQY
TRBV24-1	TRBJ2-2	14	ATSDPGLANTGELF
TRBV28	TRBJ2-1	10	ASSAGYNEQF
TRBV28	TRBJ2-5	12	ASSPTGFQETQY
TRBV5-6	TRBJ1-2	13	ASSLRSGVGYGYT
TRBV3-1	TRBJ2-7	12	ASSHGSTAYEQY
TRBV2	TRBJ1-1	14	ASSEVLGAKNTEAF
TRBV10-2	TRBJ1-1	11	ASGDRGGTEAF
TRBV4-2	TRBJ2-2	16	ASSQFRGSGGNTGELF